Following are 19 T cell receptor beta chains from one sample sequenced in a study of blood T cell repertoires in COVID-19. Measured with immunoSEQ multiplex PCR; TCRdb has only the in-frame clones, and not every one. The table lists a few hundred thousand clones, around 90% of them singletons. Material for sequencing was peripheral blood. These receptors were obtained from a person aged 18-29 years with COVID-19, enrolled during active disease.

The rearrangement uses TRBV15 and TRBJ2-7; the D gene is possibly TRBD1 (5 bases). V gave up 0 bases and J gave up 1 base, with 10 bases separating them. The CDR3 is 15 amino acids. The V gene's germline CDR1 is LNHNV and CDR2 YYDKDF (reference sequence). CDR3 sequence reads: CATSRDRQGSYEQYF. CDR3 in DNA: TGTGCCACCAGCAGAGATCGGCAGGGTTCCTACGAGCAGTACTTC.

The chain employs TRBV15 and TRBJ2-2, with 7 bases that match TRBD2. Germline V gene data show CDR1 as LNHNV and CDR2 as YYDKDF (reference sequence). The V and J ends lost 3 bases and 6 bases, in that order; junction bases with no gene match: 7. The CDR3 covers 15 residues. The CDR3 protein is CATSRGGRTAGELFF. The CDR3 nucleotides read TGTGCCACCAGCAGGGGCGGGAGAACCGCCGGGGAGCTGTTTTTT. Variable domain in full (rest from reference TRBV15 and TRBJ2-2): DAMVIQNPRYQVTQFGKPVTLSCSQTLNHNVMYWYQQKSSQAPKLLFHYYDKDFNNEADTPDNFQSRRPNTSFCFLDIRSPGLGDTAMYLCATSRGGRTAGELFFGEGSRLTVL.

In DNA, the CDR3 is TGTGCCATCAGTGAGATCATGACTACTAATGAAAAACTGTTTTTT. Encoded protein: CAISEIMTTNEKLFF. The V and J genes are TRBV10-3 and TRBJ1-4, with D unclear. Between the trimmed V and J ends, which lost 2 bases and 2 bases, there was a span of 9 bases. The V gene's germline CDR1 is ENHRY and CDR2 SYGVKD. The CDR3 runs to 15 residues.

The V gene is TRBV28, the J gene TRBJ1-1; the D gene is possibly TRBD1 (6 bases). V lost 6 bases, J lost 11 bases, and 25 bases lay in between. Germline V gene data show CDR1 as MDHEN and CDR2 as SYDVKM. This CDR3 comprises 15 residues. The CDR3 loop reads CASSLRPVRGTGAFF. DNA of the CDR3: TGTGCCAGCAGCCTACGCCCTGTGAGGGGCACAGGGGCTTTCTTT.

The chain recombines TRBV11-2 with TRBJ2-7; perhaps TRBD1 as D (5 bases). There are 11 residues in the CDR3. Germline loops: CDR1 SGHAT, CDR2 FQNNGV. V was trimmed by 6 bases and J by 5 bases, leaving 8 bases between them. CDR3 residues: CASRRGNEQYF. In DNA, the CDR3 is TGTGCCAGCAGAAGGGGTAACGAGCAGTACTTC.

The V and J genes are TRBV19 and TRBJ2-7, with TRBD2 matching 9 bases. This CDR3 comprises 14 residues. Germline V gene sequence: CDR1 LNHDA, CDR2 SQIVND (reference sequence). V lost 3 bases to trimming and J lost 5 bases; unmatched junction nucleotides: 5. CDR3 loop: CASSIDGTSNEQYF. In DNA, the CDR3 is TGTGCCAGTAGTATTGATGGGACTAGCAACGAGCAGTACTTC.

In DNA, the CDR3 is TGCGCCAGCAGCCAAGCGATAACAGTCTCTGGAAACACCATATATTTT. Protein sequence: CASSQAITVSGNTIYF. V and J are TRBV4-3 and TRBJ1-3; no firm D call. The CDR3 runs to 16 residues. CDR1 is LGHNA, CDR2 YSLEER, per germline. Trimming cost V 1 base and J 0 bases, with 10 bases left between them.

V usage is TRBV18 and J usage is TRBJ2-2; TRBD1 matches at 10 bases. The CDR3 spans 18 residues. V shed 2 bases, J shed 7 bases, and the junction held 13 bases outside the gene matches. The germline gives CDR1 KGHSH, CDR2 LQKENI. The CDR3, as DNA: TGTGCCAGCTCACCATCCATCGTCGACAGGGGGCGTTTCGGGGAGCTGTTTTTT. It codes for CASSPSIVDRGRFGELFF.

V and J are TRBV28 and TRBJ2-6; tentative D call: TRBD1 (6 bases). The germline V gene has CDR1 MDHEN and CDR2 SYDVKM. Between the trimmed V and J ends, which lost 3 bases and 0 bases, there was a span of 12 bases. The CDR3 has 17 residues. Written as DNA, the CDR3 is TGTGCCAGCAGTTTGTGGGGGCGCCCCTCTGGGGCCAACGTCCTGACTTTC. It specifies CASSLWGRPSGANVLTF.

The rearrangement joins TRBV5-8 to TRBJ2-5, with 9 bases aligning to TRBD2. Looked up from germline, CDR1 is SGHTS and CDR2 is YDEGEE. V lost 0 bases to trimming and J lost 3 bases; unmatched junction nucleotides: 6. CDR3 size: 16 residues. The CDR3, as DNA: TGTGCCAGCAGCTTGGGATCGACTAGCGGAGAAGAGACCCAGTACTTC. It translates to CASSLGSTSGEETQYF.

V gene TRBV3-1 (or the pseudogene TRBV3-2) combines with J gene TRBJ2-5; D uncertain. V lost 0 bases, J lost 2 bases, and 25 bases lay in between. CDR1 LGHDT and CDR2 YNNKEL come from the germline V gene (reference sequence). This CDR3 spans 20 amino acids. The CDR3 DNA reads TGTGCCAGCAGCCAAGACCCCCCGGTGGTAAGACCGACTGAACAAGAGACCCAGTACTTC. As protein: CASSQDPPVVRPTEQETQYF.

The V gene is TRBV12-5, the J gene TRBJ2-2; D is perhaps TRBD1 (6 bases). This CDR3 has 12 amino acids. Germline CDR1 LGHNT, CDR2 FRNRAP. V was shortened by 10 bases and J by 2 bases, with 8 bases between the two germline ends. CDR3 residues: CATGTNTGELFF. CDR3 nucleotide sequence: TGTGCTACCGGGACAAACACCGGGGAGCTGTTTTTT.

This chain links TRBV28 with TRBJ1-5; perhaps TRBD1 as D (5 bases). V lost 6 bases and J 10 bases, leaving 22 bases between the germline ends. The CDR3 spans 15 residues. The germline V gene encodes CDR1 MDHEN and CDR2 SYDVKM. CDR3 region: CASRTSIMGLTPQHF. In nucleotides, the CDR3 is TGTGCCAGCAGAACCTCGATCATGGGACTCACTCCCCAGCATTTT.

The chain couples TRBV29-1 to TRBJ2-7; 7 positions agree with TRBD2. This CDR3 has 14 amino acids. V trimming: 4 bases; J trimming: 6 bases; junction bases outside the gene matches: 12. CDR1 SQVTM and CDR2 ANQGSEA come from the germline V gene. This CDR3 reads CSVGGGSLPSEQYF. In DNA form, the CDR3 reads TGCAGCGTTGGCGGGGGTTCCCTGCCCTCCGAGCAGTACTTC.

V usage is TRBV29-1 and J usage is TRBJ1-2; 7 bases agree with TRBD1. The CDR3 is 15 residues long. V shed 1 base and J 7 bases; nucleotides not matched to a gene: 12. CDR1 and CDR2 from the germline V gene are SQVTM and ANQGSEA. This CDR3 reads CSVEGGKGAHSGYTF. The CDR3 nucleotides read TGCAGCGTTGAAGGGGGGAAGGGGGCGCATTCTGGCTACACCTTC.

The gene calls are TRBV6-2 or TRBV6-3 and TRBJ2-3; D gene uncertain. Trimming left V 2 bases short and J 1 base short, with 10 bases between. The CDR3 sequence is 15 residues long. Germline-derived CDR1 and CDR2 are MNHEY and SVGEGT. The DNA for the CDR3 is TGTGCCAGCAGTTACACCGAGGCACGCACAGATACGCAGTATTTT. Translation gives CASSYTEARTDTQYF.

The rearrangement links TRBV5-6 to TRBJ2-3; D remains ambiguous. CDR1 and CDR2 from the germline V gene are SGHDT and YYEEEE. V was cut by 1 base and J by 3 bases, with 9 bases left in between. CDR3 length equals 14 residues. The CDR3 reads CASSLRDGTDTQYF. The DNA of the CDR3 is TGTGCCAGCAGCTTGCGAGACGGGACAGATACGCAGTATTTT.

The chain links TRBV29-1 to TRBJ2-7, with D perhaps matching TRBD2 (5 bases). CDR3 length: 13 residues. CDR1 and CDR2 from the germline V gene are SQVTM and ANQGSEA. V lost 4 bases to trimming and J lost 0 bases, with 10 bases between them. CDR3 DNA: TGCAGCGTTGGGACTCTCCACTCCTACGAGCAGTACTTC. Amino acid sequence: CSVGTLHSYEQYF.

The chain carries TRBV13 and TRBJ2-7, with 9 bases aligning to TRBD1. This CDR3 spans 15 amino acids. Germline V gene lookup returns CDR1 PRHDT and CDR2 FYEKMQ (reference sequence). V lost 0 bases to trimming and J lost 2 bases; unmatched junction nucleotides: 2. The CDR3 is CASSLGGQGAYEQYF. CDR3 DNA: TGTGCCAGCAGCTTAGGGGGACAGGGAGCCTACGAGCAGTACTTC.